Below, one T cell receptor beta chain is given with its context. Antigen: not known. Researchers used 5'RACE with constant-segment primers to make TCR alpha and TCR beta cDNA libraries that carry sample barcodes and UMIs. TCRdb called the 5' RACE reads again in MiXCR, with one record for every CDR3 protein. This sample has 180,000 or so distinct CDR3 sequences, with about 9.9% found just once. This sample is drawn from a study of T-cell memory formation after mild COVID-19. General observations from the study: Memory cells collected pre-infection included some clones that later responded, suggesting cross-reactive memory joined. Later expanders leaned CD4+, whereas day 15 to 85 contracting clones were balanced CD4/CD8.

With 0 bases removed from V and 3 bases from J, the gap between germline ends came to 11 bases. Germline V gives CDR1 SQVTM, CDR2 ANQGSEA. The CDR3 length is 14 residues. The origin of this receptor is a man between 18 and 29 years old who had mild COVID-19 (a few samples of this study predate the infection). Cell type and time point are not known. Sequencing was done on a sample of PBMCs or a T cell subset sorted from them (not recorded which). The rearrangement links TRBV29-1 to TRBJ1-2, with a possible D match to TRBD1 (5 bases). The CDR3 nucleotides are TGCAGCGTTGAAGAAGGGGCAGACCACTATGGCTACACCTTC. It yields the protein CSVEEGADHYGYTF.